Reported below is one T cell receptor (beta chain). This clone has more than one count but fewer than ten. The specificity of this receptor is unknown. Within one base of it there is no much larger clone, and no base qualities were kept. This specimen belongs to a study of blood T cell repertoires in COVID-19 (dated by TCRdb to 2020 to 2021). About the full investigation: Samples covering the acute and convalescent phases of COVID-19 were provided by collaborators in the United States, Italy and Spain. The prospective study material was composed of cDNA or gDNA derived from T cells, B-cell-depleted T cells, or PBMCs. The dataset comprised deeply sampled blood TCRbeta repertoires from subjects exposed to, actively infected with, or recovered from COVID-19. The repertoires were made available in a free public database intended to serve as a resource for research on the immune response to SARS-CoV-2. Samples were obtained from the ongoing ImmuneRACE study (first 160 participants) and from 1,254 subjects provided by 6 global collaborators. Nearly every sample came with metadata listing a de-identified subject ID, COVID-19 status, age in years and sex. Where available, HLA class I and class II types were taken from metadata supplied by the sample provider and were not determined by assay-based typing.

What the work shows at the level of the full study, not this receptor alone: The quantity of clinical and demographic metadata differed by source and by participant and was supplied without curation.

Trimming at the junction amounts to 0 bases on V and 0 bases on J, and the germline ends lie 13 bases apart. Looking up the germline V gene yields CDR1 SGDLS and CDR2 YYNGEE. The CDR3, from cysteine to phenylalanine, totals 17 residues. Only the CDR3 region is kept as DNA, spanning 51 bases read in frame from base 1. Collaborating institutions collected whole blood in K2EDTA tubes following their own protocols. For TCRbeta analysis, collaborator samples were shipped as frozen whole blood, as isolated PBMCs, or as DNA extracted from either sample type. TCRbeta CDR3 regions were amplified from genomic DNA using the immunoSEQ Assay, a bias-controlled multiplex PCR. As for the original processing: The number of nucleated cells in each sample was estimated by amplification of reference gene primers within the assay. Sequence reads were collapsed and filtered to measure the absolute abundance of every unique TCRbeta CDR3 rearrangement. Productive Simpson clonality was computed per sample as the square root of Simpson's diversity index over productive rearrangements. This is the immuneACCESS table as TCRdb keeps it, with only in-frame sequences that have V and J called. A part of the clones is gone; compared with another copy, unresolved V genes explain less than half, and the rest is unexplained. D and trimming were read from the DNA, whereas the V and J calls and clone size are those reported in that table. In this sample the table shows about 98,000 clones, 70% to 90% of which occur a single time. Approximately 2% of the sample rests with the top ten.

This TCR was sampled from a man aged 50-59 years with active COVID-19. The specimen sequenced was peripheral blood. The rearranged segments are TRBV9 and TRBJ1-5; no D segment can be confidently identified. The bases are TGTGCCAGCAGCGTAGACGGAGGGTTGGCTAGCAATCAGCCCCAGCATTTT. Translated, it reads CASSVDGGLASNQPQHF. This CDR3, with the reference TRBV9 and TRBJ1-5 proteins standing in past its ends, gives the full variable domain DSGVTQTPKHLITATGQRVTLRCSPRSGDLSVYWYQQSLDQGLQFLIQYYNGEERAKGNILERFSAQQFPDLHSELNLSSLELGDSALYFCASSVDGGLASNQPQHFGDGTRLSIL.